Listed below are T cell receptor beta chains from one sample, sequenced in a study of blood T cell repertoires in COVID-19. Clones were sequenced by immunoSEQ multiplex PCR, and TCRdb holds only the in-frame ones, with some missing. Of around 200,000 clones in the sample, 70% to 85% were seen once. Specimen: peripheral blood. The receptors were sampled from a human donor in a cohort sampled during active COVID-19. Both conserved end residues are part of each CDR3. D genes are given only for firm matches. Clone size is given for some rows only: seen once, a few or many times, or a class if the clone is expanded.

CASISLGRQGTIAFF | TGTGCCAGCATTTCCTTAGGGAGACAGGGGACTATAGCTTTCTTT | TRBV6-5 | once | TRBD1 | TRBJ1-1
CASSPGSVEQYF | TGTGCCAGCAGTCCCGGTTCTGTGGAGCAGTACTTC | TRBV6-5 | NA | NA | TRBJ2-7
CASSWGDRSNTEAFF | TGCGCCAGCAGCTGGGGGGACAGGTCTAACACTGAAGCTTTCTTT | TRBV5-1 | NA | TRBD1 | TRBJ1-1
CASSTYISPSEAFF | TGTGCCAGTAGTACTTACATATCCCCCTCTGAAGCTTTCTTT | TRBV19 | once | NA | TRBJ1-1
CASSPEGGWVYGYTF | TGTGCCAGCAGTCCCGAGGGGGGGTGGGTCTATGGCTACACCTTC | TRBV27 | NA | NA | TRBJ1-2
CASSQRADYEQYF | TGTGCCAGCAGCCAGAGGGCTGACTACGAGCAGTACTTC | TRBV3-1/TRBV3-2 | NA | NA | TRBJ2-7
CASSEKGGGLYNEQFF | TGTGCCAGCAGTGAGAAGGGCGGCGGGCTCTACAATGAGCAGTTCTTC | TRBV25-1 | once | NA | TRBJ2-1
CASSLVSDRAYEQYF | TGTGCCAGCAGCTTAGTCTCGGACAGGGCCTACGAGCAGTACTTC | TRBV13 | NA | TRBD1 | TRBJ2-7
CASSEWSGPTIQYF | TGTGCCAGCAGTGAATGGTCAGGTCCCACCATTCAGTACTTC | TRBV6-1 | NA | NA | TRBJ2-4
CSVSSGSTDTQYF | TGCAGCGTTTCTAGCGGTAGCACAGATACGCAGTATTTT | TRBV29-1 | NA | TRBD2 | TRBJ2-3
CASSFDQGRGSYNEQFF | TGTGCCAGCAGCTTCGATCAGGGGCGAGGGTCCTACAATGAGCAGTTCTTC | TRBV7-9 | NA | NA | TRBJ2-1
CASSGAEDTQYF | TGTGCCAGCAGCGGTGCAGAAGATACGCAGTATTTT | TRBV7-9 | NA | NA | TRBJ2-3
CASRRTGVGFTEAFF | TGTGCCAGCAGGCGTACAGGGGTGGGGTTTACTGAAGCTTTCTTT | TRBV6-5 | NA | TRBD1 | TRBJ1-1
CASSRGNRLNSPLHF | TGTGCCAGCAGCAGGGGTAATAGACTTAATTCACCCCTCCACTTT | TRBV6-2/TRBV6-3 | NA | NA | TRBJ1-6
CASSLEGVPEQYF | TGCGCCAGCAGCTTGGAGGGGGTACCCGAGCAGTACTTC | TRBV5-1 | NA | NA | TRBJ2-7
CASRDRANEKLFF | TGTGCCAGCAGGGACAGGGCCAATGAAAAACTGTTTTTT | TRBV3-1/TRBV3-2 | NA | TRBD1 | TRBJ1-4
CASSLANEQFF | TGTGCCAGCAGCTTAGCGAATGAGCAGTTCTTC | TRBV5-4 | NA | NA | TRBJ2-1
CASSSLVTSSYEQYF | TGTGCCAGCAGTTCCCTCGTGACTAGCTCCTACGAGCAGTACTTC | TRBV7-9 | once | NA | TRBJ2-7
CASSFRSSLSYEQYF | TGTGCCAGCAGCTTTCGTTCGAGCTTATCCTACGAGCAGTACTTC | TRBV5-6 | NA | NA | TRBJ2-7
CASSLPAGGGYTF | TGTGCCAGCAGCTTGCCGGCAGGGGGGGGCTACACCTTC | TRBV5-6 | few | TRBD1 | TRBJ1-2
CASSHGGAYGYTF | TGTGCCAGCAGCCATGGGGGGGCTTATGGCTACACCTTC | TRBV3-1/TRBV3-2 | NA | NA | TRBJ1-2
CASSLRSGSDYGYTF | TGTGCCAGCAGCTTACGGTCGGGGTCCGACTATGGCTACACCTTC | TRBV7-2 | NA | NA | TRBJ1-2
CASSLGGLSTDTQYF | TGTGCCAGCAGCTTGGGGGGGCTGAGCACAGATACGCAGTATTTT | TRBV7-2 | NA | NA | TRBJ2-3
CASREGSSGNTIYF | TGTGCCAGTCGTGAGGGCAGCTCTGGAAACACCATATATTTT | TRBV19 | once | NA | TRBJ1-3
CASSPLLLADGNEQFF | TGTGCCAGCAGCCCCCTGCTACTAGCGGATGGAAATGAGCAGTTCTTC | TRBV5-5 | NA | TRBD2 | TRBJ2-1
CASSPDGLNQPQHF | TGTGCCAGCAGCCCGGACGGACTCAATCAGCCCCAGCATTTT | TRBV5-5 | NA | NA | TRBJ1-5
CASSLGTGAYEQYF | TGTGCCAGCAGCCTGGGGACAGGGGCCTACGAGCAGTACTTC | TRBV7-2 | NA | TRBD1 | TRBJ2-7
CASSMDRVRGTEAFF | TGCGCCAGCAGCATGGACAGGGTGAGGGGGACTGAAGCTTTCTTT | TRBV5-1 | NA | TRBD1 | TRBJ1-1
CASSYGQEETQYF | TGTGCCAGCAGCTATGGACAGGAAGAGACCCAGTACTTC | TRBV12-3/TRBV12-4 | NA | TRBD1 | TRBJ2-5
CASSPRGQGNTEAFF | TGTGCCAGCAGCCCCCGCGGACAGGGGAACACTGAAGCTTTCTTT | TRBV3-1/TRBV3-2 | NA | TRBD1 | TRBJ1-1
CASSVAPLSQGTDTQYF | TGTGCCAGCAGCGTAGCCCCTCTTTCGCAGGGCACAGATACGCAGTATTTT | TRBV9 | NA | NA | TRBJ2-3
CASSEGQGAYTYEQYF | TGTGCCAGCAGTGAAGGGCAGGGGGCTTATACCTACGAGCAGTACTTC | TRBV6-1 | NA | TRBD1 | TRBJ2-7
CAWSKGRDQPQHF | TGTGCCTGGAGTAAAGGGAGGGATCAGCCCCAGCATTTT | TRBV30 | few | NA | TRBJ1-5
CASSLRGYTF | TGTGCCAGCAGCCTGCGGGGCTACACCTTC | TRBV7-9 | few | NA | TRBJ1-2
CASSESGRAYEQYF | TGCGCCAGCAGTGAGTCGGGCAGGGCGTACGAGCAGTACTTC | TRBV10-1 | few | NA | TRBJ2-7
CASSPMDRVDNEKLFF | TGTGCCAGCAGCCCCATGGACAGGGTGGATAATGAAAAACTGTTTTTT | TRBV11-2 | NA | TRBD1 | TRBJ1-4
CASSPLRDRGDGGYGYTF | TGTGCCAGCAGCCCCCTCCGGGACAGGGGGGACGGAGGTTATGGCTACACCTTC | TRBV5-8 | NA | TRBD1 | TRBJ1-2
CATTGTGREKLFF | TGTGCCACAACCGGGACAGGGAGAGAAAAACTGTTTTTT | TRBV19 | NA | TRBD1 | TRBJ1-4
CSVEVRGTEAFF | TGCAGCGTTGAAGTCAGGGGCACTGAAGCTTTCTTT | TRBV29-1 | NA | NA | TRBJ1-1
CASSYSMNEQYF | TGTGCCAGCAGCTACTCCATGAACGAGCAGTACTTC | TRBV5-8 | few | NA | TRBJ2-7
CSVGQGADYGYTF | TGCAGCGTTGGACAGGGGGCGGACTATGGCTACACCTTC | TRBV29-1 | NA | TRBD1 | TRBJ1-2
CASSMAGPSQETQYF | TGCGCCAGCAGCATGGCAGGGCCGTCCCAAGAGACCCAGTACTTC | TRBV5-1 | NA | NA | TRBJ2-5
CASSVGTGGFVYGYTF | TGTGCCAGCAGCGTAGGAACAGGGGGTTTTGTTTATGGCTACACCTTC | TRBV9 | NA | TRBD1 | TRBJ1-2
CASSDGLRQGRQPQHF | TGTGCCAGCAGTGACGGGCTTCGACAGGGACGTCAGCCCCAGCATTTT | TRBV6-1 | once | TRBD1 | TRBJ1-5
CASSLRDSFTLHSYEQYF | TGTGCCAGCAGCTTAAGGGACAGCTTTACACTTCACTCCTACGAGCAGTACTTC | TRBV11-2 | once | TRBD1 | TRBJ2-7
CASSFLQGMNTEAFF | TGCGCCAGCAGCTTTTTACAGGGGATGAACACTGAAGCTTTCTTT | TRBV5-1 | few | TRBD1 | TRBJ1-1
CASSLPPGHEFF | TGTGCCAGCAGTCTACCGCCGGGACACGAGTTCTTC | TRBV12-3/TRBV12-4 | NA | NA | TRBJ2-1
CASSQIRDIAYNEQFF | TGTGCCAGCAGCCAGATCCGGGATATTGCCTACAATGAGCAGTTCTTC | TRBV5-6 | NA | NA | TRBJ2-1
CASSLGLPVSSSAYNEQFF | TGTGCCAGCAGCTTAGGTCTACCCGTGTCGTCTAGCGCGTACAATGAGCAGTTCTTC | TRBV7-6 | NA | NA | TRBJ2-1
CATRVRADRVFNYGYTF | TGTGCCACCCGGGTGAGGGCCGACAGGGTATTTAACTATGGCTACACCTTC | TRBV19 | NA | TRBD1 | TRBJ1-2
CASSLDRVPPLHF | TGTGCCAGCAGCTTGGACAGGGTACCGCCCCTCCACTTT | TRBV5-6 | few | NA | TRBJ1-6
CASSLMDRAYEQYF | TGCGCCAGCAGCTTGATGGACAGAGCCTACGAGCAGTACTTC | TRBV5-1 | few | NA | TRBJ2-7
CASSSPESALSGANVLTF | TGTGCCAGCAGCTCCCCGGAGTCCGCACTATCGGGGGCCAACGTCCTGACTTTC | TRBV13 | NA | NA | TRBJ2-6
CASSEGTGGPRGTQYF | TGTGCCAGCAGCGAGGGGACGGGGGGCCCACGGGGGACCCAGTACTTC | TRBV9 | NA | NA | TRBJ2-5
CATSTTSGTDTQYF | TGCGCCACCAGCACCACTAGCGGCACAGATACGCAGTATTTT | TRBV10-2 | NA | TRBD2 | TRBJ2-3
CASSSNWGGEQYF | TGTGCCAGCAGCTCTAATTGGGGAGGCGAGCAGTACTTC | TRBV7-9 | NA | NA | TRBJ2-7
CASSDCLLCSNQPQHF | TGTGCCAGCAGTGATTGCTTACTGTGTAGCAATCAGCCCCAGCATTTT | TRBV6-1 | NA | NA | TRBJ1-5
CASSAGLLRGEQYF | TGTGCCAGTTCCGCCGGGCTCTTAAGGGGCGAGCAGTACTTC | TRBV19 | NA | NA | TRBJ2-7
CASSGDFSNYGYTF | TGTGCCAGTAGCGGGGACTTCTCAAACTATGGCTACACCTTC | TRBV19 | NA | NA | TRBJ1-2